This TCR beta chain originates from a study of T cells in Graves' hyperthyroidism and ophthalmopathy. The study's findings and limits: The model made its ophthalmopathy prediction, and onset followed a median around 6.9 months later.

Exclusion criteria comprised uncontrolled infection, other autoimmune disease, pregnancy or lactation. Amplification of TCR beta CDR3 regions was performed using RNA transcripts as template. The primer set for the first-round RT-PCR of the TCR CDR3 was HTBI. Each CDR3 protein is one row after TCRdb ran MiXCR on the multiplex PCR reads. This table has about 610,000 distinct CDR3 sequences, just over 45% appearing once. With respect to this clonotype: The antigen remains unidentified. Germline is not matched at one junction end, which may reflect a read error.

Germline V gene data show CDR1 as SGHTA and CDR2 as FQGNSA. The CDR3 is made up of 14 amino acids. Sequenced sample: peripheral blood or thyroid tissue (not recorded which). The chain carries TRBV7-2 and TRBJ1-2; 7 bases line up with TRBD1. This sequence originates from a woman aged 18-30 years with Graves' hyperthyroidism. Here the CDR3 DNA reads TGTGCCAGCAGCTGGACAGGTGTCCCGAATGGCTACACTTTC. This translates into CASSWTGVPNGYTF.